This T cell receptor (beta chain) was identified in a study of CD8+ T cells in alopecia areata. As for the study in general: Each of the treated patients was given oral tofacitinib, 5 to 10 mg twice daily, for moderate-to-severe alopecia areata. Once tofacitinib had been taken for 6 to 18 months, 6 months off drug followed.

RNA was isolated and reverse transcribed to cDNA, the sequencing template. The table came from immunoSEQ multiplex PCR; TCRdb's copy has only in-frame clones and leaves some out. The profile shows about 150,000 clones, 75% to 90% of them singletons. The study, taken as a whole, reports: TCR sharing across patients was less clear than in mice, possibly HLA-related.

The germline V and J ends were trimmed by 4 bases and 11 bases, with 13 bases remaining between them. This CDR3 has 12 residues. The germline gives CDR1 SGHVS, CDR2 FQNEAQ. Turning to this clone: Its antigen is not identified.

This chain connects TRBV7-8 to TRBJ2-3; D unclear. Sequenced material: CD8+ T cells sorted from blood, taken at week 0. The sequence was collected from a human donor with alopecia areata. The CDR3 coding sequence is TGTGCCAGCAGCTCAGGCGTTGTGAGGCAGTATTTT. Its translation: CASSSGVVRQYF.